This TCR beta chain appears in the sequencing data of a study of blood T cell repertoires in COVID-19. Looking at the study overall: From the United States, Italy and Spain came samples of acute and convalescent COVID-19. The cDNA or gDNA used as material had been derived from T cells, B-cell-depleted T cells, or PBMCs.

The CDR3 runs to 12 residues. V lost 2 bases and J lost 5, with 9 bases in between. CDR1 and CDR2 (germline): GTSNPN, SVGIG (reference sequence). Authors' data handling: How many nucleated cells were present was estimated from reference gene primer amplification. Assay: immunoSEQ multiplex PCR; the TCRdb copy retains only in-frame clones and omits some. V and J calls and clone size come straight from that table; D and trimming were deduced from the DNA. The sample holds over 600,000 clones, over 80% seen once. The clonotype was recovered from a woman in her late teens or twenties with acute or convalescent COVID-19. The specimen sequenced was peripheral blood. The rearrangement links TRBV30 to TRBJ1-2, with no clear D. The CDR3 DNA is TGTGCCTGGAGTATCGGGAGGTATGGCTACACCTTC. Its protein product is CAWSIGRYGYTF.